This T cell receptor (beta chain) was profiled in a study of blood T cells in healthy people across ages. The use of a sample-barcoded 5' primer and a J-beta primer mix characterized a second PCR of about 6 to 11 cycles. TCRdb recomputed calls from the 5' RACE reads with MiXCR, one row per CDR3 protein. The data show 1.5 million to 2 million distinct CDR3 sequences, about two fifths seen once. This clonotype was observed a few times. The CDR3 has 12 amino acids. The junction had 2 bases not matched to a gene; V was cut back by 6 bases and J by 3 bases. Germline CDR1 is MDHEN and CDR2 is SYDVKM. V is TRBV28 and J is TRBJ2-7, with 7 bases aligning to TRBD2. The TCR sequence derives from a human donor in good health. Sequenced: blood. CDR3 DNA sequence: TGTGCCAGCAGGACTAGCATCTACGAGCAGTACTTC. Protein product: CASRTSIYEQYF.